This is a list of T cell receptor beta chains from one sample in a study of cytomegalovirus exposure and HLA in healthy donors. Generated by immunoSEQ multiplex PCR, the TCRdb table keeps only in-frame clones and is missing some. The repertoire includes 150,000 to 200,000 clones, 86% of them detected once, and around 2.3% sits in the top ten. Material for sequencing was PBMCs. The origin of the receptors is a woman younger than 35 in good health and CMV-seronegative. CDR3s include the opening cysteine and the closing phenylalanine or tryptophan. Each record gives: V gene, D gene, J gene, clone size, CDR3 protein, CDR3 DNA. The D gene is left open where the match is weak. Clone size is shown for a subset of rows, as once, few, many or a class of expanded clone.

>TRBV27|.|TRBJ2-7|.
CASSLIHPTYEQYF
TGTGCCAGCAGTTTAATCCATCCCACCTACGAGCAGTACTTC
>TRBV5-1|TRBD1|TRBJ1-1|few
CASTERDRGGTEAFF
TGCGCCAGCACCGAGAGAGACAGGGGTGGCACTGAAGCTTTCTTT
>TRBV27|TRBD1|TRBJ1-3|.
CASGTGTGNTIYF
TGTGCCAGCGGGACAGGGACTGGAAACACCATATATTTT
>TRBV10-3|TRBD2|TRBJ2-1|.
CAISLTGGGNNEQFF
TGTGCCATCAGTCTCACGGGGGGAGGAAACAATGAGCAGTTCTTC
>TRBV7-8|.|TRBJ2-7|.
CASSLVETLGWEQYF
TGTGCCAGCAGCTTAGTGGAGACGCTAGGATGGGAGCAGTACTTC
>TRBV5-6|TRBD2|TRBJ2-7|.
CASSRDFERGSYEQYF
TGTGCCAGCAGCCGGGATTTCGAGCGGGGGAGTTACGAGCAGTACTTC
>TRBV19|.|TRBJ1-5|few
CASTLTQYSNQPQHF
TGTGCCAGTACCTTGACACAATATAGCAATCAGCCCCAGCATTTT
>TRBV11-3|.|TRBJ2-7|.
CASSLGPAEQYF
TGTGCCAGCAGCTTAGGACCAGCGGAGCAGTACTTC
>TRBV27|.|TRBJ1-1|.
CASSYRANTEAFF
TGTGCCAGCAGTTACAGGGCTAACACTGAAGCTTTCTTT
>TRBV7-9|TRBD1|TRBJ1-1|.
CASSFLSVGQGSMAFF
TGTGCCAGCAGTTTCCTTTCCGTGGGACAGGGAAGTATGGCTTTCTTT
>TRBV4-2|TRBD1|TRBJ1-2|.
CASSPLGQGPGYTF
TGTGCCAGCAGCCCCCTCGGACAGGGGCCGGGCTACACCTTC
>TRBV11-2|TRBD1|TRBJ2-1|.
CASSYDRVSYNEQFF
TGTGCCAGCAGCTACGACAGGGTGTCCTACAATGAGCAGTTCTTC
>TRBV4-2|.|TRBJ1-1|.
CASSQHYGGGAFF
TGTGCCAGCAGCCAACACTACGGGGGTGGAGCTTTCTTT
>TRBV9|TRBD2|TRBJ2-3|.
CASSVSGGFTDTQYF
TGTGCCAGCAGCGTCAGCGGGGGGTTCACAGATACGCAGTATTTT
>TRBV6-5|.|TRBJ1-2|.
CASSYAGSRDYGYTF
TGTGCCAGCAGTTACGCCGGGAGCAGGGACTATGGCTACACCTTC
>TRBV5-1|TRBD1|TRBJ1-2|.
CASSQDSGTGGLNYGYTF
TGCGCCAGCAGCCAAGACTCCGGGACAGGGGGCCTAAACTATGGCTACACCTTC
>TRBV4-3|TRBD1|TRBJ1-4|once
CASSQGDRGRGKLFF
TGCGCCAGCAGCCAAGGGGACAGGGGAAGAGGAAAACTGTTTTTT
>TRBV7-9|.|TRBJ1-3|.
CASSLGGPGAGNTIYF
TGTGCCAGCAGCCTTGGCGGGCCGGGCGCGGGAAACACCATATATTTT
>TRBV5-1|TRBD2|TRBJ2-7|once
CASSLGTSGTYEQYF
TGCGCCAGCAGCTTGGGGACTAGCGGCACCTACGAGCAGTACTTC
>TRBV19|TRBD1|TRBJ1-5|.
CASSIGTGIRSNQPQHF
TGTGCCAGTAGTATAGGGACAGGGATCCGTAGCAATCAGCCCCAGCATTTT
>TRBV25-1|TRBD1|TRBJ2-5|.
CARGTGASETQYF
TGTGCCAGAGGGACAGGGGCGAGCGAGACCCAGTACTTC
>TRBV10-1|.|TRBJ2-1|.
CASSAAGSYNEQFF
TGCGCCAGCAGTGCCGCGGGTAGCTACAATGAGCAGTTCTTC